The 14 T cell receptor beta chains below all came from one sample that was sequenced in a study of radiation and T cells in renal cell carcinoma. The treatment: treatment-naive control, cytoreductive nephrectomy. Only in-frame clones appear in the TCRdb table, and some are missing; sequencing was by immunoSEQ multiplex PCR. The sample has some 14,000 clones, roughly three fifths seen once. The sample here was tumor tissue, taken from a patient whose treatment was nephrectomy without radiotherapy. These receptors were obtained from a man aged 45-60 years with renal cell carcinoma.

The chain combines TRBV27 with TRBJ2-1, with D perhaps being TRBD1 or TRBD2 (5 bases each). In germline, CDR1 is MNHEY, CDR2 SMNVEV (reference sequence). This CDR3 is 17 amino acids long. The V gene lost 5 bases and the J gene lost 0 bases, with 17 bases spanning the gap. The CDR3 protein is CASSPIRDADSYNEQFF. CDR3 DNA sequence: TGTGCCAGCAGTCCGATCCGGGACGCCGACTCCTACAATGAGCAGTTCTTC.

This clone was detected once. The rearrangement joins TRBV5-1 to TRBJ2-7; 7 nucleotides line up with TRBD1. The germline gives CDR1 SGHRS, CDR2 YFSETQ. V trimming: 5 bases; J trimming: 3 bases; junction bases outside the gene matches: 2. The length of the CDR3 is 12 residues. The CDR3 spells CASRGQFYEQYF. CDR3 bases: TGCGCCAGCAGGGGACAGTTCTACGAGCAGTACTTC.

The gene calls are TRBV5-1 and TRBJ1-1, with 8 bases lining up with TRBD1. V was clipped by 4 bases and J by 4 bases; unmatched bases: 9. Germline V gene lookup returns CDR1 SGHRS and CDR2 YFSETQ. The CDR3 has 15 residues. The CDR3 is CASSLEQGESTEAFF. CDR3 nucleotides: TGCGCCAGCAGCCTTGAACAGGGGGAGAGCACTGAAGCTTTCTTT.

This clone is a singleton in its sample. The chain recombines TRBV7-9 with TRBJ2-7, with 7 bases lining up with TRBD2. Trimming took 5 bases from V and 9 from J; bases not matched to a gene: 10. CDR3 length: 13 amino acids. Germline CDR1 SEHNR, CDR2 FQNEAQ (reference sequence). Written as DNA, the CDR3 is TGTGCCAGCAGCACACAACAGCGGGATGCGCAGTACTTC. Amino acids: CASSTQQRDAQYF.

The CDR3 DNA sequence: TGTGCCAGCAGCCGAAACCTCAGGGATAATTACCCACTTGGCTATGGCTACACCTTC. The encoded protein is CASSRNLRDNYPLGYGYTF. The V gene is TRBV27, the J gene TRBJ1-2; weak D call: TRBD1 (5 bases). This CDR3 region has 19 residues. Germline CDR1 is MNHEY and CDR2 is SMNVEV (reference sequence). V was shortened by 6 bases and J by 4 bases, with 30 bases between the two germline ends.

The rearrangement joins TRBV5-8 to TRBJ1-5; D perhaps matches TRBD1 (5 bases). There are 16 residues in the CDR3. In germline, CDR1 is SGHTS, CDR2 YDEGEE. Trimming removed 3 bases at V and 5 bases at J, with 18 bases between. In nucleotides, the CDR3 is TGTGCCAGCAGCTCCCGGGGGGGGAGCGGGGATCAGCCCCAGCATTTT. Translated: CASSSRGGSGDQPQHF.

In this sample, this clone is medium-sized. The chain employs TRBV28 and TRBJ1-2, with D hard to call. Trimming left V 3 bases short and J 0 bases short, with 8 bases between. Germline-derived CDR1 and CDR2 are MDHEN and SYDVKM. This CDR3 is built from 14 residues. As DNA, the CDR3 is TGTGCCAGCAGTTTCACCGTCTCTAACTATGGCTACACCTTC. Its protein is CASSFTVSNYGYTF.

V usage is TRBV7-9 and J usage is TRBJ2-3; 10 nucleotides agree with TRBD2. J lost 5 bases, V lost 3 bases, and 2 bases had no gene match. This CDR3 region has 14 residues. Germline-derived CDR1 and CDR2 are SEHNR and FQNEAQ (reference sequence). The CDR3: CASSLGLAKDTQYF. In DNA form, the CDR3 reads TGTGCCAGCAGCTTGGGACTAGCGAAAGATACGCAGTATTTT.

The chain links TRBV7-2 to TRBJ2-7, with D tentatively TRBD1 (5 bases). V was shortened by 1 base and J by 0 bases, with 10 bases between the two germline ends. Germline assignment: CDR1 SGHTA and CDR2 FQGNSA. This CDR3 contains 15 residues. The chain's CDR3 is CASSLESRASYEQYF. The CDR3 coding sequence is TGTGCCAGCAGCTTAGAAAGCAGGGCCTCCTACGAGCAGTACTTC. The full variable domain, completed using reference TRBV7-2 and TRBJ2-7, is GAGVSQSPSNKVTEKGKDVELRCDPISGHTALYWYRQSLGQGLEFLIYFQGNSAPDKSGLPSDRFSAERTGGSVSTLTIQRTQQEDSAVYLCASSLESRASYEQYFGPGTRLTVT.

This chain joins TRBV5-1 and TRBJ1-4, with D perhaps matching TRBD1 (5 bases). In germline, CDR1 is SGHRS, CDR2 YFSETQ. Trimming removed 0 bases from V and 3 bases from J, with 9 bases in between. There are 15 residues in the CDR3. The CDR3 nucleotides read TGCGCCAGCAGCTTGGGGGCAGGGTCTAATGAAAAACTGTTTTTT. Amino acid sequence: CASSLGAGSNEKLFF.

This clone was observed a handful of times. This sequence joins TRBV30 and TRBJ1-6; possibly TRBD1 for D (6 bases). The CDR3 has 17 amino acids. The V end was cut by 4 bases, the J end by 0 bases, with 16 bases between. CDR1 and CDR2 (germline): GTSNPN, SVGIG (reference sequence). The CDR3 sequence: CAWKAGESLSYNSPLHF. The CDR3 nucleotides read TGTGCCTGGAAGGCAGGGGAGAGCCTCTCCTATAATTCACCCCTCCACTTT.

J is TRBJ1-5 and V is TRBV21-1. TRBV21-1 is shown as a pseudogene. The CDR3 runs 17 residues. CDR3 loop: CASQSRARLHSNQPQHF. DNA of the CDR3: TGTGCCAGCCAAAGCCGGGCGAGGCTCCATAGCAATCAGCCCCAGCATTTT.

The rearrangement uses TRBV6-1 and TRBJ1-3, with 9 nucleotides matching TRBD1. After removal of 1 base from V and 4 bases from J, the junction contained 5 bases not matched to a gene. Germline V gene data show CDR1 as MNHNS and CDR2 as SASEGT. The CDR3 runs 16 residues. The CDR3 here is CASSEGGQGSGNTIYF. The CDR3 DNA reads as TGTGCCAGCAGTGAAGGTGGACAGGGGAGCGGAAACACCATATATTTT.

The V and J genes are TRBV9 and TRBJ2-7, with 7 bases identical to TRBD2. The CDR3 is 14 residues long. Germline CDR1 is SGDLS and CDR2 is YYNGEE. Trimming removed 0 bases from V and 4 bases from J; junction bases left unmatched: 4. The CDR3 loop is CASSVDGEGYEQYF. CDR3 sequence (DNA): TGTGCCAGCAGCGTAGACGGGGAGGGGTACGAGCAGTACTTC.